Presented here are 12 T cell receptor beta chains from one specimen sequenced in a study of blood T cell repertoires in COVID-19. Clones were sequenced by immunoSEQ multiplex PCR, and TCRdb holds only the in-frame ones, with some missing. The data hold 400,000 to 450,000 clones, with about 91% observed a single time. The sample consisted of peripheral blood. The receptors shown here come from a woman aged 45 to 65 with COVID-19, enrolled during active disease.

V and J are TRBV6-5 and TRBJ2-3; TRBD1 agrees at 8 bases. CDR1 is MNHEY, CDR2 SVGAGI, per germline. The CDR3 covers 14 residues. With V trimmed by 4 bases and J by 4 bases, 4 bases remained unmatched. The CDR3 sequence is CASSWGQASDTQYF. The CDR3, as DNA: TGTGCCAGCAGTTGGGGACAGGCCTCAGATACGCAGTATTTT.

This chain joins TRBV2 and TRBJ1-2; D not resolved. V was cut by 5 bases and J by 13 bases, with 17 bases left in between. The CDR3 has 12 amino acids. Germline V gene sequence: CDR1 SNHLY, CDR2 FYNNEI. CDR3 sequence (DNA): TGTGCCAGCAGTCCCCGGGGTGCCGGGAGCACCTTC. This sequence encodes CASSPRGAGSTF.

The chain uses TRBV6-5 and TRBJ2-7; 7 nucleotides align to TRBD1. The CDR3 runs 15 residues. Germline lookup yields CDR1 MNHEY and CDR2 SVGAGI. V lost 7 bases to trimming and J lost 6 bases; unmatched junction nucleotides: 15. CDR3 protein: CASTITGVLLGEQYF. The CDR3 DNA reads TGTGCCAGCACCATAACAGGGGTCCTTCTGGGCGAGCAGTACTTC.

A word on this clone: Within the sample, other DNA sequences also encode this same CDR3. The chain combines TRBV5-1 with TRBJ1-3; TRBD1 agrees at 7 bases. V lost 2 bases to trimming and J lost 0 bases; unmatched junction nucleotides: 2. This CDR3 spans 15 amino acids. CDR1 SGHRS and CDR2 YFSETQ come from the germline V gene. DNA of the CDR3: TGCGCCAGCAGCTTATCAGGGGGCTCTGGAAACACCATATATTTT. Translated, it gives CASSLSGGSGNTIYF.

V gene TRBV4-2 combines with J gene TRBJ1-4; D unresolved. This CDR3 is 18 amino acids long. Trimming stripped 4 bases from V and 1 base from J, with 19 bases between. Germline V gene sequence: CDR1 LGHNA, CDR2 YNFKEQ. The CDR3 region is CASSRPPGVEGTNEKLFF. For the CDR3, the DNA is TGTGCCAGCAGCCGACCACCCGGGGTAGAGGGAACTAATGAAAAACTGTTTTTT.

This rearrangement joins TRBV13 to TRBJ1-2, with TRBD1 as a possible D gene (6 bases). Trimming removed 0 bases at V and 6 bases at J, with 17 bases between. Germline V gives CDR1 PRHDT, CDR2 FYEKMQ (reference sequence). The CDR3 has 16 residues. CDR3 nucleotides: TGTGCCAGCAGCTTAGGCCTGGTAGGGGGAAGGCATGGCTACACCTTC. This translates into CASSLGLVGGRHGYTF.

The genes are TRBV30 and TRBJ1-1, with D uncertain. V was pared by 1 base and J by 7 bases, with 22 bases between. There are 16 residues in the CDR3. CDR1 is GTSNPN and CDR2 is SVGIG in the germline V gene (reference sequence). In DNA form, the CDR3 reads TGTGCCTGGAGTGAAAGTCGGGGTGCGGTGGCAAGTGAAGCTTTCTTT. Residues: CAWSESRGAVASEAFF.

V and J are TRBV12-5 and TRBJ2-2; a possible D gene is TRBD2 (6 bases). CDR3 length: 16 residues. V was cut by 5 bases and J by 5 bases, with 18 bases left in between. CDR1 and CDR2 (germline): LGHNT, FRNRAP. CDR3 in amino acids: CASGPGGTASTGELFF. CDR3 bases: TGTGCTAGTGGTCCTGGGGGGACGGCTTCTACCGGGGAGCTGTTTTTT.

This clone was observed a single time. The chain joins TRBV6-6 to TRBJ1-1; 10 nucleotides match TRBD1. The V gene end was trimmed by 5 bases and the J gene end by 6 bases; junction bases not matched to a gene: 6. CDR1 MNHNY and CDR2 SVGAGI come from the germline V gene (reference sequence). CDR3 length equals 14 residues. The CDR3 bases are TGTGCCAGCAGTAGCGACAGGGGGCCCTCTGAAGCTTTCTTT. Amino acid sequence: CASSSDRGPSEAFF.

The CDR3 DNA follows: TGTGCCAGCAGACAGGGGACGTCTAACTATGGCTACACCTTC. Protein product: CASRQGTSNYGYTF. The chain carries TRBV2 and TRBJ1-2; 7 bases are a match to TRBD1. This CDR3 is 14 amino acids long. V lost 6 bases and J lost 0; bases outside the gene matches: 4. The germline V gene has CDR1 SNHLY and CDR2 FYNNEI. The whole variable domain, remainder taken from reference TRBV2 and TRBJ1-2, is EPEVTQTPSHQVTQMGQEVILRCVPISNHLYFYWYRQILGQKVEFLVSFYNNEISEKSEIFDDQFSVERPDGSNFTLKIRSTKLEDSAMYFCASRQGTSNYGYTFGSGTRLTVV.

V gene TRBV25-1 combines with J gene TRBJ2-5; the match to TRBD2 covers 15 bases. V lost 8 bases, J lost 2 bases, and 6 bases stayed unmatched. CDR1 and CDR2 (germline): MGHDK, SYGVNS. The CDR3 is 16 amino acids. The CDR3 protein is CASSQGLAGGQETQYF. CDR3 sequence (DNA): TGTGCCAGCTCTCAGGGACTAGCGGGGGGTCAAGAGACCCAGTACTTC.

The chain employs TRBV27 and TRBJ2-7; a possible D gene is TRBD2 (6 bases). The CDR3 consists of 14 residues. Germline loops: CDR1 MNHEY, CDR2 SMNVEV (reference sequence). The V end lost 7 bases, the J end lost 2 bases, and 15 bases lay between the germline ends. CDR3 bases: TGTGCCAGCATGATAGGGCGGGGCACCTACGAGCAGTACTTC. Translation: CASMIGRGTYEQYF.